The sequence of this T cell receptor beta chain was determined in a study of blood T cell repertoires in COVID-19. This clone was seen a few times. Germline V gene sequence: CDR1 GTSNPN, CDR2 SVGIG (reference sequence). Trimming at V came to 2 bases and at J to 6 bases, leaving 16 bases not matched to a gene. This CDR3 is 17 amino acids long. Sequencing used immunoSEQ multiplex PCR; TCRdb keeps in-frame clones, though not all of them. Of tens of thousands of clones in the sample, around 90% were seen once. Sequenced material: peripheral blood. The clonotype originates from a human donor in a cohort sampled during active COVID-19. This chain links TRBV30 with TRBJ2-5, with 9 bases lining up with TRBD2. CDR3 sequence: CAWSPLIGAGGPKTQYF. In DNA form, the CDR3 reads TGTGCCTGGAGTCCCTTGATAGGCGCGGGAGGGCCAAAGACCCAGTACTTC.